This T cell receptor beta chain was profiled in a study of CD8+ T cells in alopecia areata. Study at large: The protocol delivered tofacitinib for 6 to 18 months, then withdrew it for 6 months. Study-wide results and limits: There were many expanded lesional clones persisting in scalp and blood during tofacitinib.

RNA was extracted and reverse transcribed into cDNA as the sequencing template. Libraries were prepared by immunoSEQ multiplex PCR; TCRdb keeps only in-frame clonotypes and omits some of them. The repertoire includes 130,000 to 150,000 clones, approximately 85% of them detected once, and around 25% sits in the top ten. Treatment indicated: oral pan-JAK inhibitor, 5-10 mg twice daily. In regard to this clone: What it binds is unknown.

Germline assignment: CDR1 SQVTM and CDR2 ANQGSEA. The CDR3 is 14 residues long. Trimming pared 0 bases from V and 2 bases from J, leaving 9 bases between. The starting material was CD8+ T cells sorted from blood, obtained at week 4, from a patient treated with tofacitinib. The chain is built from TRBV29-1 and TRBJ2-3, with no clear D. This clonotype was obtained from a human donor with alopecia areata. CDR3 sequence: CSVEDWTLTDTQYF. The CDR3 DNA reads TGCAGCGTTGAAGATTGGACCCTCACAGATACGCAGTATTTT.